The 27 T cell receptor beta chains below come from one sample, sequenced in a study of T cells in Graves' hyperthyroidism and ophthalmopathy. Amplified regions were TCR beta CDR3 sequences from RNA transcripts. TCR CDR3 underwent first-round RT-PCR with the HTBI primer set. TCRdb used MiXCR to reprocess the multiplex PCR reads, holding one entry per CDR3 protein. The sample lists hundreds of thousands of distinct CDR3 sequences; roughly 16% were seen once. The sequenced sample consisted of blood. These receptors were obtained from a woman in her twenties or thirties with Graves' hyperthyroidism.

J is TRBJ2-7 and V is TRBV20-1, with 9 positions matching TRBD2. This CDR3 has 15 residues. Germline CDR1 DFQATT, CDR2 SNEGSKA (reference sequence). V was pared by 0 bases and J by 4 bases, with 7 bases of the junction left unmatched. In DNA form, the CDR3 reads TGCAGTGCTAGAGATTTGGGAGCGGGAGGATACGAGCAGTACTTC. Its protein product is CSARDLGAGGYEQYF.

The chain employs TRBV9 and TRBJ2-7; TRBD1 might be the D (6 bases). The CDR3 sequence is 16 residues long. Trimming pared 0 bases from V and 0 bases from J, leaving 13 bases between. Per the germline V gene, CDR1 is SGDLS and CDR2 is YYNGEE. CDR3 coding DNA: TGTGCCAGCAGCGTAGGGGGTACAGGGATCTCCTACGAGCAGTACTTC. This gives the protein CASSVGGTGISYEQYF.

A note on this clonotype: A much more abundant neighbour one base away suggests this may be a read error. Lacking the conserved final phenylalanine or tryptophan, this CDR3 likely reflects a read error. J is TRBJ2-1 and V is TRBV18; possible D gene TRBD1, 5 bases. CDR3 size: 16 residues. Trimming removed 4 bases from V and 2 bases from J, with 15 bases in between. Germline-derived CDR1 and CDR2 are KGHSH and LQKENI. This CDR3 reads CASSRAATATYNEQFL. In DNA, the CDR3 is TGTGCCAGCTCACGGGCAGCGACAGCAACCTACAATGAGCAGTTCCTC.

At least ten counts were recorded for this clonotype. The chain has TRBV19 and TRBJ2-7; D perhaps matches TRBD1 (6 bases). Germline V CDR1 and CDR2: LNHDA, SQIVND (reference sequence). This CDR3 contains 15 residues. V shed 3 bases and J shed 3 bases, with 15 bases lying between them. The CDR3 loop is CASSIGDRSGYEQYF. In nucleotides, the CDR3 is TGTGCCAGTAGTATCGGAGACAGGAGTGGCTACGAGCAGTACTTC.

This clonotype was detected only a few times. A much larger clone is a single base away; this may be a read error. It is likely a read error, because the conserved phenylalanine at the end of the CDR3 is missing. V gene TRBV6-4 combines with J gene TRBJ2-7, with a possible D match to TRBD2 (5 bases). The V and J ends lost 5 bases and 2 bases respectively, with 19 bases between them. Germline V gene data show CDR1 as MRHNA and CDR2 as SNTAGT. The length of the CDR3 is 16 residues. The CDR3 spells CASSRPSRSGAYEQYS. The CDR3 nucleotides read TGTGCCAGCAGTCGCCCTAGCAGGAGTGGGGCCTACGAGCAGTACTCC.

With respect to this clonotype: A read error may be the cause here, since a much bigger clone is one base away. V gene TRBV2 combines with J gene TRBJ2-1, with 8 bases identical to TRBD2. The germline gives CDR1 SNHLY, CDR2 FYNNEI. The length of the CDR3 is 14 residues. J lost 7 bases, V lost 6 bases, and 8 bases had no gene match. CDR3 residues: CASRSGGASNEQFF. CDR3 DNA sequence: TGTGCCAGCAGATCCGGGGGGGCCAGTAATGAGCAGTTCTTC.

This clonotype was detected a few times. The V call is TRBV7-2, the J call TRBJ2-2; D is undetermined. V gave up 6 bases and J gave up 4 bases, with 12 bases separating them. CDR3 length equals 14 residues. Germline values: CDR1 SGHTA, CDR2 FQGNSA. The CDR3 nucleotides are TGTGCCAGCAGGCGGAATTATGGCACCGGGGAGCTGTTTTTT. Protein sequence: CASRRNYGTGELFF.

This clonotype was picked up many times. The chain is built from TRBV2 and TRBJ2-1; 7 bases agree with TRBD1. This CDR3 has 12 amino acids. From germline, CDR1 is SNHLY and CDR2 FYNNEI. With V trimmed by 6 bases and J by 9 bases, 5 bases remained unmatched. CDR3 loop: CASRQGWAEQFF. The CDR3 nucleotides are TGTGCCAGCAGACAGGGGTGGGCTGAGCAGTTCTTC.

This clonotype was picked up many times. The chain is built from TRBV12-3 or TRBV12-4 and TRBJ2-7; weak D call: TRBD2 (6 bases). The V end lost 3 bases, the J end lost 4 bases, and 13 bases lay between the germline ends. The CDR3 sequence is 14 residues long. This CDR3 is CASSFGGEGYEQYF. CDR3 sequence (DNA): TGTGCCAGCAGTTTCGGAGGGGAAGGTTACGAGCAGTACTTC.

Ten or more counts support this clonotype. The chain couples TRBV18 to TRBJ2-3; the D gene could be TRBD1 or TRBD2 (5 bases each). This CDR3 contains 14 residues. V lost 3 bases to trimming and J lost 2 bases, with 9 bases between them. Germline CDR1 reads KGHSH; CDR2 reads LQKENI. The CDR3 coding sequence is TGTGCCAGCTCACCTCCGGGGACCACAGATACGCAGTATTTT. Translated: CASSPPGTTDTQYF. Full variable domain (missing parts from reference TRBV18 and TRBJ2-3): NAGVMQNPRHLVRRRGQEARLRCSPMKGHSHVYWYRQLPEEGLKFMVYLQKENIIDESGMPKERFSAEFPKEGPSILRIQQVVRGDSAAYFCASSPPGTTDTQYFGPGTRLTVL.

The chain couples TRBV7-2 to TRBJ2-4, with 10 bases matching TRBD1. The CDR3 is made up of 16 amino acids. J lost 4 bases, V lost 0 bases, and 3 bases had no gene match. Germline lookup yields CDR1 SGHTA and CDR2 FQGNSA. CDR3 region: CASSLAGGQGKNIQYF. Here the CDR3 DNA reads TGTGCCAGCAGCTTAGCGGGGGGACAGGGGAAAAACATTCAGTACTTC.

This clonotype was counted a few times. Given a much more abundant clone one base away, this may be a read error. V usage is TRBV6-1 and J usage is TRBJ2-7; D perhaps matches TRBD1 (6 bases). The V gene's germline CDR1 is MNHNS and CDR2 SASEGT. Between the trimmed V and J ends, which lost 8 bases and 1 base, there was a span of 15 bases. The CDR3 covers 14 residues. The DNA of the CDR3 is TGTGCCAGCTTTCCGAGACAGGATTCCTACGAGCAGTACTTC. The encoded protein is CASFPRQDSYEQYF.

This clonotype showed up just a few times. The gene calls are TRBV7-2 and TRBJ1-4; 7 nucleotides match TRBD1. The germline gives CDR1 SGHTA, CDR2 FQGNSA. The CDR3 contains 14 residues. With V trimmed by 5 bases and J by 5 bases, 5 bases remained unmatched. CDR3 sequence: CASSRDRRNEKLFF. The CDR3 DNA sequence: TGTGCCAGCAGCCGGGACAGACGGAATGAAAAACTGTTTTTT.

This clonotype was seen repeatedly, ten times or more. This chain links TRBV28 with TRBJ2-7; the match to TRBD2 covers 8 bases. Germline trimming cut 5 bases from V and 0 bases from J; bases unmatched to any gene: 6. This CDR3 has 15 residues. The germline CDR1 and CDR2 sequences are MDHEN and SYDVKM. This chain's CDR3 is CASSPPTSGSYEQYF. In DNA form, the CDR3 reads TGTGCCAGCAGTCCTCCAACTAGCGGCTCCTACGAGCAGTACTTC. The full variable domain, in which reference TRBV28 and TRBJ2-7 provide the parts outside the CDR3, is DVKVTQSSRYLVKRTGEKVFLECVQDMDHENMFWYRQDPGLGLRLIYFSYDVKMKEKGDIPEGYSVSREKKERFSLILESASTNQTSMYLCASSPPTSGSYEQYFGPGTRLTVT.

This clonotype has more than one count but fewer than ten. The chain is built from TRBV5-1 and TRBJ1-1; a weak D match, TRBD1 (5 bases). This CDR3 is 14 amino acids long. Germline V lookup: CDR1 SGHRS, CDR2 YFSETQ. The V gene lost 0 bases and the J gene lost 6 bases, with 12 bases spanning the gap. The CDR3 loop is CASSLVQVGAEAFF. The CDR3 nucleotides are TGCGCCAGCAGCTTGGTACAGGTGGGGGCTGAAGCTTTCTTT. Full variable domain (outside the CDR3, taken from reference TRBV5-1 and TRBJ1-1): KAGVTQTPRYLIKTRGQQVTLSCSPISGHRSVSWYQQTPGQGLQFLFEYFSETQRNKGNFPGRFSGRQFSNSRSEMNVSTLELGDSALYLCASSLVQVGAEAFFGQGTRLTVV.

This clonotype was seen just once. Likely a read error: the CDR3 ends without its conserved phenylalanine or tryptophan. Because the CDR3's place on the DNA is in doubt, the DNA is left out and the CDR3 is given as listed by TCRdb. The CDR3 protein is CSARDRGESYEEYL. The V call is TRBV20-1, the J call TRBJ2-7. CDR1 and CDR2 (germline): DFQATT, SNEGSKA (reference sequence). The CDR3 comprises 14 residues, both ends counted.

There are many counts of this clonotype. The chain combines TRBV28 with TRBJ2-7, with 7 bases lining up with TRBD1. Germline CDR1 MDHEN, CDR2 SYDVKM. V was pared by 5 bases and J by 5 bases, with 3 bases of the junction left unmatched. This CDR3 contains 12 residues. The CDR3 is CASSRDRDEQYF. As DNA, the CDR3 is TGTGCCAGCAGTCGTGACAGGGACGAGCAGTACTTC.

This clonotype has just a few counts. This chain uses TRBV28 with TRBJ1-1; 8 nucleotides align to TRBD1. Unmatched junction bases numbered 12, after V lost 6 bases and J lost 6 bases. The CDR3 loop spans 15 amino acids. The germline gives CDR1 MDHEN, CDR2 SYDVKM. This CDR3 reads CASSSISQGGAEAFF. The DNA of the CDR3 is TGTGCCAGCAGCTCAATCTCACAGGGGGGGGCTGAAGCTTTCTTT. The whole variable domain, remainder taken from reference TRBV28 and TRBJ1-1, is DVKVTQSSRYLVKRTGEKVFLECVQDMDHENMFWYRQDPGLGLRLIYFSYDVKMKEKGDIPEGYSVSREKKERFSLILESASTNQTSMYLCASSSISQGGAEAFFGQGTRLTVV.

This clonotype was recorded many times. The junction and the germline gene differ at one end; a read error may be behind it. This sequence joins TRBV7-7 and TRBJ2-1, with 12 bases aligning to TRBD2. The germline CDR1 and CDR2 sequences are SSHAT and FNYEAQ (reference sequence). This CDR3 region has 15 residues. The CDR3 nucleotides read TGTGCTAGCAGCCCGACTAGCGGGAGCTTCAATGAGCAGTTCTTC. Its translation is CASSPTSGSFNEQFF. Together with reference TRBV7-7 and TRBJ2-1, the CDR3 gives the full variable domain: GAGVSQSPRYKVTKRGQDVTLRCDPISSHATLYWYQQALGQGPEFLTYFNYEAQPDKSGLPSDRFSAERPEGSISTLTIQRTEQRDSAMYRCASSPTSGSFNEQFFGPGTRLTVL.

The CDR3 reads CASSKVGGNEQYF. CDR3 coding DNA: TGTGCCAGTAGTAAAGTCGGGGGAAACGAGCAGTACTTC. The chain employs TRBV19 and TRBJ2-7; D is possibly TRBD2 (6 bases). The CDR3 totals 13 residues. Germline assignment: CDR1 LNHDA and CDR2 SQIVND (reference sequence). With 4 bases removed from V and 5 bases from J, the gap between germline ends came to 12 bases. Looking up the rest from reference TRBV19 and TRBJ2-7 gives the full variable domain: DGGITQSPKYLFRKEGQNVTLSCEQNLNHDAMYWYRQDPGQGLRLIYYSQIVNDFQKGDIAEGYSVSREKKESFPLTVTSAQKNPTAFYLCASSKVGGNEQYFGPGTRLTVT.

This clonotype was seen many times. This rearrangement joins TRBV5-8 to TRBJ1-1, with D possibly being TRBD1 (6 bases). Looked up from germline, CDR1 is SGHTS and CDR2 is YDEGEE. The CDR3 covers 16 residues. V was trimmed by 4 bases and J by 0 bases, leaving 16 bases between them. CDR3 loop: CASSKGHVLMNTEAFF. CDR3 nucleotide sequence: TGTGCCAGCAGCAAGGGACATGTTCTCATGAACACTGAAGCTTTCTTT.

On this clonotype itself: A read error is possible here, since a much larger clone lies one base away. The J gene is TRBJ2-7, the V gene TRBV10-3; a possible D gene is TRBD1 (6 bases). The CDR3 length is 15 residues. Deletions cut 2 bases from V and 0 bases from J, with 11 bases between. Germline V gene sequence: CDR1 ENHRY, CDR2 SYGVKD. The CDR3, as DNA: TGTGCCATCAGTGAGGGGACACTGAACTCCTACGAGCAGTACTTC. This sequence encodes CAISEGTLNSYEQYF.

The V and J genes are TRBV30 and TRBJ2-1, with 10 bases that match TRBD2. CDR1 is GTSNPN, CDR2 SVGIG, per germline (reference sequence). This CDR3 spans 14 amino acids. The V segment lost 1 base and the J segment 8 bases; nucleotides outside the gene matches: 5. CDR3 residues: CAWSGIAGGYEQFF. CDR3 in DNA: TGTGCCTGGAGTGGGATAGCGGGAGGCTATGAGCAGTTCTTC.

This sequence joins TRBV5-1 and TRBJ2-7; TRBD1 matches 7 bases. V shed 1 base, J shed 5 bases, and the junction held 3 bases outside the gene matches. Germline V gene sequence: CDR1 SGHRS, CDR2 YFSETQ. The CDR3 totals 13 residues. The CDR3 DNA sequence: TGCGCCAGCAGCTTGAATCAGGGGGACGAGCAGTACTTC. This codes for CASSLNQGDEQYF.

A few counts support this clonotype. This sequence joins TRBV20-1 and TRBJ2-2; D not certain. This CDR3 is built from 13 residues. Trimming stripped 0 bases from V and 8 bases from J, with 10 bases between. Germline V gives CDR1 DFQATT, CDR2 SNEGSKA (reference sequence). CDR3 nucleotides: TGCAGTGCTAGAGATCTGAGGTCTGGGGAGCTGTTTTTT. Protein product: CSARDLRSGELFF.

In its sample, this clonotype was seen many times. The chain recombines TRBV6-2 or TRBV6-3 with TRBJ1-5, with 8 positions matching TRBD1. V lost 0 bases, J lost 10 bases, and 8 bases stayed unmatched. The CDR3 extends over 15 amino acids. Germline values: CDR1 MNHEY, CDR2 SVGEGT. CDR3 in DNA: TGTGCCAGCAGTTACTCGGTGGACAGGGCGATCCCCCAGCATTTT. Encoded protein: CASSYSVDRAIPQHF.

There are a few counts of this clonotype. This sequence joins TRBV13 and TRBJ2-5; D possibly uses TRBD1 or TRBD2 (5 bases each). Per germline, CDR1 PRHDT and CDR2 FYEKMQ (reference sequence). CDR3 length equals 15 residues. V was trimmed by 5 bases and J by 1 base, leaving 14 bases between them. The CDR3 spells CASSQGRIPQETQYF. CDR3 in DNA: TGTGCCAGCAGCCAGGGACGGATTCCCCAAGAGACCCAGTACTTC.